This TCR beta chain is from a study of identical twins. Study-wide results and limits: Potential partial confounding of zero-insertion analyses by invariant MAIT and iNKT cells was noted. Cord blood's abundant beta clonotypes had fewer insertions, unlike memory repertoires.

About this clonotype: The antigen is undetermined.

Every sampled donor was Caucasian and healthy. Template switching created a universal primer site, and the cDNA included unique molecular identifiers. MiXCR was run by TCRdb on the 5' RACE reads, yielding one entry per CDR3 protein. The repertoire consists of around 240,000 distinct CDR3 sequences, with over 9.5% occurring once and the leading ten covering less than 12%. The sequence derives from a man in his fifties in good health. The sequenced sample consisted of memory T cells sorted from blood.

CDR3 amino acids: CASSQDRTRQYF. CDR3 DNA: TGCGCCAGCAGCCAAGATCGAACTCGGCAGTACTTC. This chain uses TRBV4-3 with TRBJ2-7; no firm D call. CDR1 LGHNA and CDR2 YSLEER come from the germline V gene. V dropped 0 bases and J dropped 9 bases, with 9 bases sitting between them. This CDR3 region has 12 residues.